Listed below are T cell receptor beta chains from one sample, sequenced in a study of blood T cell repertoires in COVID-19. The assay was immunoSEQ multiplex PCR, and TCRdb's table has in-frame clones only and misses some. Altogether just over 80,000 clones are present, around 86% being singletons, with the ten largest covering around 40%. Sequencing was carried out using peripheral blood. The receptors were gathered from a man older than 75 with acute or convalescent COVID-19. CDR3s include the opening cysteine and the closing phenylalanine or tryptophan. The D gene is left open where the match is weak. Part of the rows lack a size; the others show once, few, many or a class for expanded clones.

clone_size,v_call,j_call,d_call,cdr3_nt,cdr3_aa
NA,TRBV7-3,TRBJ2-1,NA,TGTGCCAGCAGCCCTTCGAACAGGGGCCTGGAAAAGGTCGGGAGCTCCTACAATGAGCAGTTCTTC,CASSPSNRGLEKVGSSYNEQFF
once,TRBV19,TRBJ2-1,TRBD2,TGTGCCAGTAGTTTAGCGGGAGCCGACTACAATGAGCAGTTCTTC,CASSLAGADYNEQFF
NA,TRBV6-9,TRBJ2-2,NA,TGTGCCAGCAGGTGGCCGGGACTCAACACCGGGGAGCTGTTTTTT,CASRWPGLNTGELFF
NA,TRBV6-4,TRBJ2-1,TRBD2,TGTGCCAGCAGTGCAAGCGGGAGGAATGAGCAGTTCTTC,CASSASGRNEQFF
NA,TRBV6-1,TRBJ2-7,NA,TGTGCCAGCAGTGAATTTCCCCAGCTCGGGGGGCAGTACTTC,CASSEFPQLGGQYF
few,TRBV15,TRBJ1-5,NA,TGTGCCACCAGCAGAGATCGTCGGTCCGATCAGCCCCAGCATTTT,CATSRDRRSDQPQHF
NA,TRBV6-2/TRBV6-3,TRBJ2-1,NA,TGTGCCAGCAGTTACCTGAAGAGCGGTGAGCAGTTCTTC,CASSYLKSGEQFF
NA,TRBV7-9,TRBJ2-5,NA,TGTGCCAGCAGCTTATTCTCAGGGGTAGGAGAGACCCAGTACTTC,CASSLFSGVGETQYF
NA,TRBV29-1,TRBJ1-1,TRBD1,TGCAGCGTTTCCGGGACAGGGGATACTGAAGCTTTCTTT,CSVSGTGDTEAFF
NA,TRBV11-2,TRBJ1-4,NA,TGTGCCAGCAGAAGGACAGCAACTAATGAAAAACTGTTTTTT,CASRRTATNEKLFF
NA,TRBV12-3/TRBV12-4,TRBJ1-1,NA,TGTGCCAGCAGTTTGCGAAGAACTGAAGCTTTCTTT,CASSLRRTEAFF
NA,TRBV6-2/TRBV6-3,TRBJ2-7,NA,TGTGCCAGCAGCGTGCACAGCTACGAGCAGTACTTC,CASSVHSYEQYF
NA,TRBV5-1,TRBJ1-1,NA,TGCGCCAGCAGCCCGGACATCGAAGGCACTGAAGCTTTCTTT,CASSPDIEGTEAFF
once,TRBV6-2/TRBV6-3,TRBJ2-5,TRBD2,TGTGCCAGCAGTGCGTGGGGGATTAGCGGGATAGGAGAGACCCAGTACTTC,CASSAWGISGIGETQYF
NA,TRBV28,TRBJ2-1,NA,TGTGCCAGCAGTTTTTCGGACTACTACAATGAGCAGTTCTTC,CASSFSDYYNEQFF